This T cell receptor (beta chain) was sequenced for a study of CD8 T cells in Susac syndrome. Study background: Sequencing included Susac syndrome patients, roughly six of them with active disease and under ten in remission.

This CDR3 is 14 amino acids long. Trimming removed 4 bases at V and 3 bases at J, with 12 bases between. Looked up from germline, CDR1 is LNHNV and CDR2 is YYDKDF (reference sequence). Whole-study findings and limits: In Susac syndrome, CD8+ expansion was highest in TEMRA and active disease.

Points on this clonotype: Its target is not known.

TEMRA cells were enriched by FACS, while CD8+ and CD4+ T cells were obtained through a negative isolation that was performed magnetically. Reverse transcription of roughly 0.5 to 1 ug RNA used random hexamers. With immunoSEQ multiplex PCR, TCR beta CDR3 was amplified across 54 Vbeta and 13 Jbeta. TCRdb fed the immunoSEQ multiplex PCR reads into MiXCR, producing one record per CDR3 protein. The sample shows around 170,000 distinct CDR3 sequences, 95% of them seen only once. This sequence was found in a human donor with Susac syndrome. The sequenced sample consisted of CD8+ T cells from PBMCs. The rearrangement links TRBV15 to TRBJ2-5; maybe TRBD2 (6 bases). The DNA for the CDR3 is TGTGCCACCAGCACTGAGCCGGGGGAAGAGACCCAGTACTTC. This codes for CATSTEPGEETQYF.